These 26 T cell receptor beta chains were sequenced from one sample in a study of memory CD4+ T cells and cytomegalovirus serostatus (dated by TCRdb to about 2019). A FACSAria II was used to sort memory CD4+ T cells, defined as single viable CD3+CD4+CD8-CD45RO+ cells. The library was generated by the immunoSEQ multiplex PCR assay. TCRdb limited this immuneACCESS table to in-frame rearrangements with V and J called. A share of clones is missing; checked studies link under half to unresolved V genes, and the rest is unexplained. The sample table shows around 45,000 clones, and about 74% are seen once. The ten biggest clones cover 1.2% of the sample. Material: memory CD4+ T cells from blood. These TCRs come from an adult in good health and CMV-seropositive.

The gene calls are TRBV27 and TRBJ2-5; 11 bases align to TRBD1. The V gene end was trimmed by 6 bases and the J gene end by 7 bases; junction bases not matched to a gene: 7. The germline V gene has CDR1 MNHEY and CDR2 SMNVEV (reference sequence). The CDR3 spans 14 residues. Here the CDR3 reads CASSLDRGRGTQYF. Here the CDR3 DNA reads TGTGCCAGCAGCTTGGACAGGGGGCGCGGGACCCAGTACTTC.

This sequence joins TRBV11-3 and TRBJ1-1; the D is unclear. The CDR3 is made up of 14 amino acids. The V gene lost 1 base and the J gene lost 0 bases, with 6 bases spanning the gap. CDR1 and CDR2 from the germline V gene are SGHNT and YENEEA. The CDR3: CASSLGEMNTEAFF. CDR3 nucleotide sequence: TGTGCCAGCAGCTTAGGAGAGATGAACACTGAAGCTTTCTTT.

The chain uses TRBV29-1 and TRBJ2-5; TRBD2 matches at 8 bases. The CDR3 contains 15 residues. Germline V gives CDR1 SQVTM, CDR2 ANQGSEA. The V gene end was trimmed by 6 bases and the J gene end by 5 bases; junction bases not matched to a gene: 14. CDR3 DNA: TGCAGCGTCCCCGGGCGGGGGGCCAGAACTGAGACCCAGTACTTC. Amino acid sequence: CSVPGRGARTETQYF.

This clone has a handful of counts. The chain combines TRBV5-4 with TRBJ2-7; D may be TRBD2 (6 bases). The V end was cut by 4 bases, the J end by 2 bases, with 13 bases between. CDR1 is SGHNT and CDR2 is YYREEE in the germline V gene (reference sequence). This CDR3 spans 14 amino acids. The CDR3 here is CASSAGRRTYEQYF. The CDR3 bases are TGTGCCAGCAGCGCGGGACGGAGGACCTACGAGCAGTACTTC. The complete variable domain, with remaining parts taken from reference TRBV5-4 and TRBJ2-7, reads ETGVTQSPTHLIKTRGQQVTLRCSSQSGHNTVSWYQQALGQGPQFIFQYYREEENGRGNFPPRFSGLQFPNYSSELNVNALELDDSALYLCASSAGRRTYEQYFGPGTRLTVT.

This chain uses TRBV10-3 with TRBJ1-2; the D gene is possibly TRBD1 (5 bases). The CDR3 spans 13 residues. The germline gives CDR1 ENHRY, CDR2 SYGVKD. Trimming cost V 4 bases and J 6 bases, with 12 bases left between them. The CDR3 loop is CAISAAQGDGYTF. For the CDR3, the DNA is TGTGCCATCAGTGCCGCCCAGGGAGATGGCTACACCTTC.

This clone showed up just once. V and J are TRBV28 and TRBJ1-5, with TRBD1 identical over 7 bases. CDR1 is MDHEN and CDR2 is SYDVKM in the germline V gene. The J segment lost 4 bases and the V segment lost 10 bases, leaving 4 bases of the junction unmatched. This CDR3 contains 12 residues. The CDR3 coding sequence is TGTGCCATTGAGGGGGCGAATCAGCCCCAGCATTTT. Its translation is CAIEGANQPQHF.

The chain couples TRBV6-5 to TRBJ2-5, with TRBD2 as a possible D gene (7 bases). Trimming cost V 7 bases and J 1 base, with 10 bases left between them. Per germline, CDR1 MNHEY and CDR2 SVGAGI. The length of the CDR3 is 13 residues. The CDR3 sequence: CASTRGAQETQYF. CDR3 bases: TGTGCCAGCACACGGGGGGCCCAAGAGACCCAGTACTTC.

This chain connects TRBV11-3 to TRBJ2-3, with 10 bases aligning to TRBD2. Germline V lookup: CDR1 SGHNT, CDR2 YENEEA. The CDR3 spans 16 residues. The V segment lost 3 bases and the J segment 6 bases; nucleotides outside the gene matches: 9. For the CDR3, the DNA is TGTGCCAGCAGCTTGGATTCTAGCGGGGGCTGGGATACGCAGTATTTT. Protein sequence: CASSLDSSGGWDTQYF.

The chain combines TRBV6-5 with TRBJ2-1, with D possibly being TRBD1 (6 bases). The CDR3 is 14 residues long. CDR1 and CDR2 (germline): MNHEY, SVGAGI. Trimming took 2 bases from V and 5 from J, leaving 10 bases between them. The CDR3 here is CASSYRAGDNEQFF. CDR3 DNA sequence: TGTGCCAGCAGTTACAGGGCAGGGGACAATGAGCAGTTCTTC.

The chain links TRBV2 to TRBJ2-5; tentatively, D is TRBD1 or TRBD2 (5 bases each). CDR1 is SNHLY and CDR2 is FYNNEI in the germline V gene. Trimming shortened V by 0 bases and J by 7 bases, and 12 bases separated the two germline ends. This CDR3 contains 14 residues. The CDR3 DNA sequence: TGTGCCAGCAGTGAAGCGGGGACCGAACCGACCCAGTACTTC. Translation: CASSEAGTEPTQYF.

The chain employs TRBV10-1 and TRBJ2-1; TRBD1 or TRBD2 may be the D gene (5 bases each). The germline CDR1 and CDR2 sequences are WNHNN and SYGVQD (reference sequence). The V gene lost 4 bases and the J gene lost 5 bases, with 9 bases spanning the gap. CDR3 size: 13 residues. CDR3 protein: CASSGDGDNEQFF. The CDR3 DNA reads as TGCGCCAGCAGTGGGGACGGTGACAATGAGCAGTTCTTC.

V usage is TRBV5-1 and J usage is TRBJ2-5; D could derive from TRBD1 or TRBD2 (6 bases each). This CDR3 has 15 residues. V lost 3 bases, J lost 5 bases, and 17 bases lay in between. The germline V gene has CDR1 SGHRS and CDR2 YFSETQ. CDR3 bases: TGCGCCAGCAGCTCCACGGGGGCGCGTCTGGAGACCCAGTACTTC. This encodes CASSSTGARLETQYF.

The CDR3 nucleotides are TGTGCCAGTAGTATTTGGACAGGGTCCTCTAGCAATCAGCCCCAGCATTTT. Translating it yields CASSIWTGSSSNQPQHF. V is TRBV19 and J is TRBJ1-5, with TRBD1 identical over 8 bases. The CDR3 totals 17 residues. Germline-derived CDR1 and CDR2 are LNHDA and SQIVND (reference sequence). V shed 3 bases and J 0 bases; nucleotides not matched to a gene: 7.

This chain joins TRBV11-2 and TRBJ2-2, with D unclear. Germline CDR1 and CDR2: SGHAT and FQNNGV. V lost 5 bases and J lost 4, with 14 bases in between. The CDR3 totals 15 residues. This chain's CDR3 is CASSRGYPGTGELFF. CDR3 coding DNA: TGTGCCAGCAGCCGAGGCTACCCAGGCACCGGGGAGCTGTTTTTT. Complete variable domain (other parts from reference TRBV11-2 and TRBJ2-2): EAGVAQSPRYKIIEKRQSVAFWCNPISGHATLYWYQQILGQGPKLLIQFQNNGVVDDSQLPKDRFSAERLKGVDSTLKIQPAKLEDSAVYLCASSRGYPGTGELFFGEGSRLTVL.

This sequence joins TRBV2 and TRBJ2-5, with 8 bases that match TRBD2. After removal of 6 bases from V and 4 bases from J, the junction contained 13 bases not matched to a gene. The CDR3 spans 16 residues. Per the germline V gene, CDR1 is SNHLY and CDR2 is FYNNEI. This chain's CDR3 is CASSEGVAGLGETQYF. DNA of the CDR3: TGTGCCAGCAGCGAGGGGGTAGCGGGGTTAGGAGAGACCCAGTACTTC.

The rearrangement uses TRBV4-1 and TRBJ1-2; 11 bases fit TRBD1. Germline trimming cut 4 bases from V and 6 bases from J; bases unmatched to any gene: 13. CDR3 length: 17 amino acids. Per the germline V gene, CDR1 is MGHRA and CDR2 is YSYEKL. The CDR3 reads CASSPPGQGVIRNGYTF. The CDR3 bases are TGCGCCAGCAGCCCACCGGGACAGGGGGTCATAAGGAATGGCTACACCTTC.

This clone was observed a single time. The J gene is TRBJ2-5, the V gene TRBV19; possibly TRBD2 for D (6 bases). The germline CDR1 and CDR2 sequences are LNHDA and SQIVND (reference sequence). The CDR3 covers 14 residues. The ends were cut back, 7 bases at V and 5 bases at J, with 17 bases in the middle. The CDR3, as DNA: TGTGCCAGTACCCCGGCGCCGGGGGAGGAGACCCAGTACTTC. Translated, it gives CASTPAPGEETQYF.

The V gene is TRBV6-1, the J gene TRBJ1-2; 8 positions agree with TRBD1. Trimming took 6 bases from V and 3 from J; bases not matched to a gene: 3. The CDR3 is 13 residues long. Germline lookup yields CDR1 MNHNS and CDR2 SASEGT. As DNA, the CDR3 is TGTGCCAGCAGAGAGACAGGGGACTATGGCTACACCTTC. It codes for CASRETGDYGYTF.

The V gene is TRBV7-9, the J gene TRBJ1-2; 7 positions match TRBD1. The J segment lost 4 bases and the V segment lost 0 bases, leaving 5 bases of the junction unmatched. The CDR3 covers 15 residues. CDR1 is SEHNR and CDR2 is FQNEAQ in the germline V gene (reference sequence). The CDR3 region is CASSLAEGAGYGYTF. Here the CDR3 DNA reads TGTGCCAGCAGCTTAGCGGAGGGGGCCGGCTATGGCTACACCTTC.

The chain recombines TRBV27 with TRBJ1-6, with unresolved D. CDR3 size: 15 residues. CDR1 is MNHEY and CDR2 is SMNVEV in the germline V gene (reference sequence). V was pared by 4 bases and J by 9 bases, with 16 bases between. The CDR3, as DNA: TGTGCCAGCAGTTCCCCGAGAGGTTGGGGTTCACCCCTCCACTTT. It specifies CASSSPRGWGSPLHF.

CDR3 in amino acids: CASSSGTGRETQYF. CDR3 coding DNA: TGCGCCAGCAGCTCGGGGACAGGGAGAGAGACCCAGTACTTC. V gene TRBV5-1 combines with J gene TRBJ2-5; 9 bases map to TRBD1. J was trimmed by 4 bases and V by 3 bases; bases with no gene match: 4. This CDR3 is built from 14 residues. Germline CDR1 reads SGHRS; CDR2 reads YFSETQ.

This chain connects TRBV10-1 to TRBJ2-2; D gene ambiguous. The germline V gene has CDR1 WNHNN and CDR2 SYGVQD (reference sequence). The CDR3 sequence is 13 residues long. V lost 8 bases, J lost 1 base, and 8 bases lay in between. The DNA for the CDR3 is TGCGCCAGCCAACAAATGAACACCGGGGAGCTGTTTTTT. Translation gives CASQQMNTGELFF.

The rearrangement joins TRBV7-3 to TRBJ1-2; D unclear. V lost 1 base and J lost 7, with 10 bases in between. Looked up from germline, CDR1 is SGHTA and CDR2 is FQGTGA. The CDR3 covers 13 residues. CDR3 in DNA: TGTGCCAGCAGCTTAAGGGAGGGCGGTGGCTACACCTTC. Translated, it gives CASSLREGGGYTF.

V and J are TRBV28 and TRBJ2-7; possibly TRBD1 or TRBD2 for D (6 bases each). Trimming stripped 2 bases from V and 3 bases from J, with 17 bases between. The germline CDR1 and CDR2 sequences are MDHEN and SYDVKM. The CDR3 runs to 16 residues. The CDR3 DNA follows: TGTGCCAGCAGTTTAGTTTCGGGGGCCAGGGGCTACGAGCAGTACTTC. Its translation is CASSLVSGARGYEQYF.

This chain connects TRBV7-3 to TRBJ2-5; D unresolved. V lost 6 bases and J lost 5, with 16 bases in between. The CDR3 runs to 14 residues. CDR1 SGHTA and CDR2 FQGTGA come from the germline V gene. The CDR3 sequence is CASSIGGLRETQYF. The CDR3 coding sequence is TGTGCCAGCAGTATCGGTGGGCTCAGGGAGACCCAGTACTTC. Based on the CDR3 plus reference TRBV7-3 and TRBJ2-5, the full variable domain is GAGVSQTPSNKVTEKGKYVELRCDPISGHTALYWYRQSLGQGPEFLIYFQGTGAADDSGLPNDRFFAVRPEGSVSTLKIQRTERGDSAVYLCASSIGGLRETQYFGPGTRLLVL.

The genes are TRBV2 and TRBJ1-4, with 7 nucleotides matching TRBD1. The V gene end was trimmed by 8 bases and the J gene end by 0 bases; junction bases not matched to a gene: 9. Germline V gene data show CDR1 as SNHLY and CDR2 as FYNNEI. The CDR3 length is 16 residues. The chain's CDR3 is CASSLRGGPTNEKLFF. CDR3 sequence (DNA): TGTGCCAGCTCCCTCAGGGGGGGACCAACTAATGAAAAACTGTTTTTT. The variable domain in full, completed from reference TRBV2 and TRBJ1-4, reads EPEVTQTPSHQVTQMGQEVILRCVPISNHLYFYWYRQILGQKVEFLVSFYNNEISEKSEIFDDQFSVERPDGSNFTLKIRSTKLEDSAMYFCASSLRGGPTNEKLFFGSGTQLSVL.